The sequence of this TCR beta chain was determined in a study of OX40 agonist ivuxolimab in advanced cancers. Method: immunoSEQ multiplex PCR; TCRdb's copy keeps in-frame clones and lacks some. Of roughly 50,000 clones listed, approximately 85% were seen once; the top ten hold approximately 1.2%. Germline CDR1 and CDR2: KGHSY and FQNENV. This CDR3 region has 15 residues. V shed 0 bases and J shed 5 bases, with 13 bases lying between them. The sequences come from CD4+ or CD8+ T cells sorted from blood, collected in a trial of the OX40 agonist ivuxolimab. The gene calls are TRBV16 and TRBJ2-5; TRBD1 might be the D (6 bases). This receptor was obtained from an adult with an advanced solid tumor such as melanoma, head and neck, liver or kidney cancer. The CDR3 nucleotides read TGTGCCAGCAGCCAATCGGTGTCCAGGGGTGAGACCCAGTACTTC. Its translation is CASSQSVSRGETQYF. The whole variable domain, filled in from reference TRBV16 and TRBJ2-5, reads GEEVAQTPKHLVRGEGQKAKLYCAPIKGHSYVFWYQQVLKNEFKFLISFQNENVFDETGMPKERFSAKCLPNSPCSLEIQATKLEDSAVYFCASSQSVSRGETQYFGPGTRLLVL.